The present T cell receptor (beta chain) was sequenced within a study of blood T cells in healthy people across ages. PCR was performed a second time for about 7 to 11 cycles using a sample-barcoded 5' primer and a J-beta primer mix. TCRdb re-derived calls from the 5' RACE reads in MiXCR, one entry per CDR3 protein. The sample lists about 970,000 distinct CDR3 sequences; roughly 51% were seen once. The CDR3 has 15 residues. The ends lost 0 bases at V and 3 bases at J; junction bases unmatched: 6. Looked up from germline, CDR1 is SGDLS and CDR2 is YYNGEE. The V and J genes are TRBV9 and TRBJ2-7; the match to TRBD2 covers 7 bases. This receptor was obtained from a woman aged 60-75 years in good health. The sequenced material came from blood. CDR3 in DNA: TGTGCCAGCAGCGTAGTCCTAGCGGCAGGCTACGAGCAGTACTTC. Translated: CASSVVLAAGYEQYF. Full variable domain (outside the CDR3, taken from reference TRBV9 and TRBJ2-7): DSGVTQTPKHLITATGQRVTLRCSPRSGDLSVYWYQQSLDQGLQFLIQYYNGEERAKGNILERFSAQQFPDLHSELNLSSLELGDSALYFCASSVVLAAGYEQYFGPGTRLTVT.